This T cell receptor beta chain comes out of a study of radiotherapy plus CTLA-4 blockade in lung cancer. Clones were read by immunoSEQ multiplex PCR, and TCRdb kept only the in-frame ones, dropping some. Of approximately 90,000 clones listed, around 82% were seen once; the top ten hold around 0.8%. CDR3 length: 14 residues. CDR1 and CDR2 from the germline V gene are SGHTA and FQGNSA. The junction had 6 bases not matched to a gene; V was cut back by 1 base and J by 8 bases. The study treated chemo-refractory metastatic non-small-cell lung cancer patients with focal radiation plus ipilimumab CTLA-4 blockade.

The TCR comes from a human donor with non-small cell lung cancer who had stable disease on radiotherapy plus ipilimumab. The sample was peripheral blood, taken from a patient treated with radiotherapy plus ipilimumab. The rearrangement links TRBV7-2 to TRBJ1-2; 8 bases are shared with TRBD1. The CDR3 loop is CASSLGVTGEGYTF. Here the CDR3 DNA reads TGTGCCAGCAGCTTAGGCGTGACAGGGGAAGGCTACACCTTC. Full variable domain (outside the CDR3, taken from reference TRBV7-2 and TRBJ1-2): GAGVSQSPSNKVTEKGKDVELRCDPISGHTALYWYRQSLGQGLEFLIYFQGNSAPDKSGLPSDRFSAERTGGSVSTLTIQRTQQEDSAVYLCASSLGVTGEGYTFGSGTRLTVV.